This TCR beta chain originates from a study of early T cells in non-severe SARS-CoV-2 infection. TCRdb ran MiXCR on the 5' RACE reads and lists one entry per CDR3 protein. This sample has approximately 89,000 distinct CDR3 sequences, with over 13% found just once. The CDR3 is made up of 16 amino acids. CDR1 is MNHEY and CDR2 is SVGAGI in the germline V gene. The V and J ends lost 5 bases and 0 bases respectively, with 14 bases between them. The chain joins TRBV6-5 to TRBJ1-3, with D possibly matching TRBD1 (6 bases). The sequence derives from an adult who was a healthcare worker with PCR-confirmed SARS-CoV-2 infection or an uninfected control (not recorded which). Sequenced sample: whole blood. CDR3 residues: CASSDRGAYSGNTIYF. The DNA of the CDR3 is TGTGCCAGCAGTGATCGGGGGGCGTACTCTGGAAACACCATATATTTT.